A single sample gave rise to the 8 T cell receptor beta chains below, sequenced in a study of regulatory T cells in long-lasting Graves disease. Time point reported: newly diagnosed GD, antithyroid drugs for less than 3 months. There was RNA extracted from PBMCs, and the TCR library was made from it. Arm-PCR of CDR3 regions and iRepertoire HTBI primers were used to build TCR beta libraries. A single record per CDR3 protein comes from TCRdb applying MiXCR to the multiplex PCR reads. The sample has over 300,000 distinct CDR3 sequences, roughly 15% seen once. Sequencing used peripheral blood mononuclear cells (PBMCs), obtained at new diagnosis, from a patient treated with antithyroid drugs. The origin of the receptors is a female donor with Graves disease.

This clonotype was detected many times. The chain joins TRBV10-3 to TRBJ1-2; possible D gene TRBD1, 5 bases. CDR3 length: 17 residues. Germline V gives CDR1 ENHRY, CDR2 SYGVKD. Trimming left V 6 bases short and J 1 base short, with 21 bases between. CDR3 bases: TGTGCCATCAGGGACCCGGAGGGCGCCGGACATAACTATGGCTACACCTTC. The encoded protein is CAIRDPEGAGHNYGYTF.

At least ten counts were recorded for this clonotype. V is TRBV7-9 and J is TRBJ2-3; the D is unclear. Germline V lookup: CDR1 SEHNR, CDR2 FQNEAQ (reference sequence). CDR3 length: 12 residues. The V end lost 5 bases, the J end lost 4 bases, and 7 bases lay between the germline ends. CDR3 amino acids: CASSHWADTQYF. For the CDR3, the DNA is TGTGCCAGCAGCCACTGGGCAGATACGCAGTATTTT.

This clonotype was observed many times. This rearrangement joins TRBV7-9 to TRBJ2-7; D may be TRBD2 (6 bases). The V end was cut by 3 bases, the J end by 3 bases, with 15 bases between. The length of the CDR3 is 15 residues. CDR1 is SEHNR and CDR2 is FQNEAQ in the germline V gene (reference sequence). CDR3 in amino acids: CASSLGGIRNYEQYF. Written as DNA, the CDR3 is TGTGCCAGCAGCTTGGGCGGGATAAGAAACTACGAGCAGTACTTC.

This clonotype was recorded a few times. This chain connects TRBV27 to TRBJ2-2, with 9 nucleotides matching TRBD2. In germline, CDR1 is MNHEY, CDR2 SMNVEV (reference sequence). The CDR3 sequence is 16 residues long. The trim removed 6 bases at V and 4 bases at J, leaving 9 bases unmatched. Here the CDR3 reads CASSFTAGGFTGELFF. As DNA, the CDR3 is TGTGCCAGCAGCTTTACAGCGGGAGGCTTCACCGGGGAGCTGTTTTTT.

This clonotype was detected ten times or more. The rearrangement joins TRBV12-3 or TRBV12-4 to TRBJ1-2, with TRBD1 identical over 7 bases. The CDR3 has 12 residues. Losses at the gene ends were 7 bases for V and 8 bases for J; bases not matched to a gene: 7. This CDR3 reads CASNPGQRGYTF. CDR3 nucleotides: TGTGCCAGCAATCCGGGACAGAGGGGCTACACCTTC.

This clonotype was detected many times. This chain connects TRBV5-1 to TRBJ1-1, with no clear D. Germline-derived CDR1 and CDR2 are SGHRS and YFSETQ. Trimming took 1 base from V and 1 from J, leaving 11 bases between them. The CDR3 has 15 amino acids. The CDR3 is CASSLSPEPNTEAFF. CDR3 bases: TGCGCCAGCAGCTTGTCGCCAGAACCGAACACTGAAGCTTTCTTT.

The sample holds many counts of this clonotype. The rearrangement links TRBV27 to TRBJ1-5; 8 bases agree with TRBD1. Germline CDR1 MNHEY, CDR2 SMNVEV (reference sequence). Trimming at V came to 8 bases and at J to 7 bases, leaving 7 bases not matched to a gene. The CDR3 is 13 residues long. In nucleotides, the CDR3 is TGTGCCAGCGCGGACAGGGAGAGACAGCCCCAGCATTTT. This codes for CASADRERQPQHF.

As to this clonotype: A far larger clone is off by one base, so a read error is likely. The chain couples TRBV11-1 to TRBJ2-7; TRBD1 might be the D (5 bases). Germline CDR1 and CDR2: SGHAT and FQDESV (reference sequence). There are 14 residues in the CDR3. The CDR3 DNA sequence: TGTGCCTGCAGAGCAAATAGGGGCACCTACGAGCAGTACTTC. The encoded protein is CACRANRGTYEQYF.